This T cell receptor (beta chain) is drawn from a study of blood T cell repertoires in COVID-19. The overall study: The samples span acute and convalescent COVID-19 from the United States, Italy and Spain. PBMCs, B-cell-depleted T cells, or T cells provided the cDNA or gDNA that made up the material.

The germline V gene encodes CDR1 MDHEN and CDR2 SYDVKM. The V gene lost 6 bases and the J gene lost 6 bases, with 23 bases spanning the gap. The CDR3 covers 16 residues. In the original workflow: How many nucleated cells were present was estimated from reference gene primer amplification. Only in-frame clones appear in the TCRdb table, and some are missing; sequencing was by immunoSEQ multiplex PCR. V, J and clone size reflect that table, while D and trimming were determined from the DNA. The sample carries about 50,000 clones, roughly nine tenths recorded once. The chain recombines TRBV28 with TRBJ1-1, with D perhaps TRBD1 (5 bases). The sample taken for sequencing was peripheral blood. The sequence came from a human donor in a cohort sampled during active COVID-19. This CDR3 is CASSRPQVGGGSEAFF. The CDR3 nucleotides are TGTGCCAGCAGCCGTCCCCAGGTTGGGGGAGGGTCTGAAGCTTTCTTT.